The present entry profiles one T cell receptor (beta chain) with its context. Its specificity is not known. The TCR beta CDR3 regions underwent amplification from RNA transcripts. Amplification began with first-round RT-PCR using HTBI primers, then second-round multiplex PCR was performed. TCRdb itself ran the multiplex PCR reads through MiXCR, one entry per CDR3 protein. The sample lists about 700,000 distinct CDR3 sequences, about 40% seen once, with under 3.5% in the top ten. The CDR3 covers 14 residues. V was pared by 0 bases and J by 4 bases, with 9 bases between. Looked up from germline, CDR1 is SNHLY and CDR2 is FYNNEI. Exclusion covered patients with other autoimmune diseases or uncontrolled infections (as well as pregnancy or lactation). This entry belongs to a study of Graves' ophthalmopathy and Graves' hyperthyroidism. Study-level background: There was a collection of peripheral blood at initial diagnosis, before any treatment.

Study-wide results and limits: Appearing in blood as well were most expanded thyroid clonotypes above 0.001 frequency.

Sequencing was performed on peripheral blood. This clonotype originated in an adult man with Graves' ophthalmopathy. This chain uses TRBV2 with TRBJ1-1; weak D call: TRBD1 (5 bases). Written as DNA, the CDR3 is TGTGCCAGCAGTGAAGCGCCGGGGGGCACTGAAGCTTTCTTT. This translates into CASSEAPGGTEAFF.